The clone carrying this T cell receptor beta chain was counted only a few times. The data stem from a study of T-cell memory formation after mild COVID-19. Germline CDR1 DFQATT, CDR2 SNEGSKA (reference sequence). The CDR3 is 18 residues long. J gave up 1 base and V 3 bases, and 14 bases lay outside the gene matches. TCRdb processed the 5' RACE reads anew with MiXCR; each CDR3 protein has one entry. This table holds 250,000 to 350,000 distinct CDR3 sequences, 13% to 15% found once. The sequenced material came from PBMCs or a T cell subset sorted from them (not recorded which). This clonotype was obtained from a man between 18 and 35 years old who had mild COVID-19 (a few samples of this study predate the infection). Cell type and time point are not known. The J gene is TRBJ2-2, the V gene TRBV20-1; 7 bases are shared with TRBD1. The CDR3 loop is CSARDPWDRRKNTGELFF. CDR3 nucleotides: TGCAGTGCTAGGGACCCCTGGGACAGACGAAAGAACACCGGGGAGCTGTTTTTT.